The clone carrying this TCR beta chain was picked up a small number of times. Sample time point: baseline, week 1 (first vaccination visit). Treatment reported: pre-vaccination baseline after standard-of-care therapy. The data were obtained in a study of a mutant IDH1 vaccine in newly diagnosed glioma. The protocol was immunoSEQ multiplex PCR, while the TCRdb copy is restricted to in-frame clones and leaves out a portion. Of nearly 70,000 clones in the sample, more than 65% were seen once. Germline lookup yields CDR1 SGHRS and CDR2 YFSETQ. The CDR3 spans 13 residues. V gave up 0 bases and J gave up 10 bases, with 11 bases separating them.

The rearrangement links TRBV5-1 to TRBJ2-1; no definite D call. The receptor's source is a man over 45 with glioma. The material sequenced was PBMCs, taken from a glioma patient treated with radiotherapy, temozolomide or both. The CDR3 sequence: CASSLGDRGEQFF. DNA for the CDR3: TGCGCCAGCAGCTTGGGCGATCGTGGAGAGCAGTTCTTC.